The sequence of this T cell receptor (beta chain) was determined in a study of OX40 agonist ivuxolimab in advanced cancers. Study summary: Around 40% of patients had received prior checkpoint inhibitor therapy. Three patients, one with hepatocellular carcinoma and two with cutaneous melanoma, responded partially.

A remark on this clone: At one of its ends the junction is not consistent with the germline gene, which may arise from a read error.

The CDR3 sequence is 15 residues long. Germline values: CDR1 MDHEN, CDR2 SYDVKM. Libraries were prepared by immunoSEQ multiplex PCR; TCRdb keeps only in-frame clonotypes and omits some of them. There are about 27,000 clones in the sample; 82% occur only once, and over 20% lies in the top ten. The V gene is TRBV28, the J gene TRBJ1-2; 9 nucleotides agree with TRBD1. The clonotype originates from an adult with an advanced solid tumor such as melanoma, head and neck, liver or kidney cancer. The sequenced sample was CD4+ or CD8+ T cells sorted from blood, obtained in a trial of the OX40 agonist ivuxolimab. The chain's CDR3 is CASRLSQGADYGYTF. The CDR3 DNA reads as TGTGCCAGCAGATTATCACAGGGGGCGGACTATGGCTACACCTTC.